The clone carrying this TCR beta chain was counted between two and nine times. The target antigen is unknown. The data stem from a study of blood T cells in healthy people across ages. Alongside a J-beta primer mix, a sample-barcoded 5' primer served in a second PCR lasting roughly 7 to 11 cycles. Unique molecular identifiers of 12 random nucleotides labeled each cDNA. TCRdb re-called the 5' RACE reads through MiXCR, storing one row per CDR3 protein. The sample contains around 600,000 distinct CDR3 sequences, more than 45% of which appear only once. Study-level points and caveats: Observed TCR beta diversity per million T cells went down as age went up. This fall followed a roughly linear course with age.

The receptor was isolated from an elderly man in good health. What was sequenced was blood.

CDR3 DNA sequence: TGTGCCAGCATTGGGCCCAGCTCCTACAATGAGCAGTTCTTC. Encoded protein: CASIGPSSYNEQFF. V and J are TRBV6-2 or TRBV6-3 and TRBJ2-1; no definite D call. The germline V gene has CDR1 MNHEY and CDR2 SVGEGT. The length of the CDR3 is 14 residues. Between the trimmed V and J ends, which lost 7 bases and 0 bases, there was a span of 10 bases.